Described below is a single T cell receptor (beta chain) sequence and its context. These data originate in a study of blood T cell repertoires in COVID-19. Across the whole study: COVID-19 samples from acute and convalescent phases originated in the United States, Italy and Spain. T cells, B-cell-depleted T cells, or PBMCs provided the cDNA or gDNA that served as material.

Germline-derived CDR1 and CDR2 are MNHEY and SMNVEV (reference sequence). With 5 bases clipped from V and 6 bases from J, the junction kept 7 bases outside the gene matches. CDR3 length equals 15 residues. TCRdb's table, derived via immunoSEQ multiplex PCR, lists solely in-frame clones and lacks some. The repertoire holds under 200,000 clones, with roughly 80% as singletons. Material: peripheral blood. The clonotype originates from a man aged 60 to 75 with active or convalescent COVID-19. The chain carries TRBV27 and TRBJ2-7; TRBD2 matches 13 bases. The CDR3 reads CASSPGLAGVAEQYF. The CDR3 nucleotides read TGTGCCAGCAGTCCAGGACTAGCGGGAGTCGCCGAGCAGTACTTC.